This TCR beta chain comes out of a study of a mutant IDH1 vaccine in newly diagnosed glioma. In the study overall: Before enrollment, the patients had been treated with radiotherapy alone, temozolomide alone, or both together. Most of them had received both. Study-wide findings and caveats: The study observed vaccine-induced immune responses in more than 80% of patients.

Concerning this clone itself: The antigen remains undetermined.

V was clipped by 5 bases and J by 3 bases, with 14 bases between them. The length of the CDR3 is 14 residues. CDR1 is SGHRS and CDR2 is YFSETQ in the germline V gene. Specified time point: week 35, safety follow-up. Doses consisted of 300 ug of mutant IDH1 20-mer peptide each, paired with topical imiquimod. Profiled with immunoSEQ multiplex PCR; TCRdb holds only in-frame clones, not every one. The table lists 44,000 or so clones, 81% of them singletons. This clonotype was sampled from a woman aged 40-49 years with glioma. Some clones in this sample may be carry-over from other donors' samples. The chain employs TRBV5-1 and TRBJ1-1; tentative D call: TRBD1 (5 bases). Source: PBMCs, taken from a glioma patient whose treatment included an IDH1 peptide vaccine. This chain's CDR3 is CASRPRQTHTEAFF. The CDR3 DNA sequence: TGCGCCAGCAGGCCCCGACAGACCCACACTGAAGCTTTCTTT.